By share, the clone carrying this TCR beta chain ranks as medium-sized. Its antigen is unknown. This sample was taken from a study of T cells in Graves' hyperthyroidism and ophthalmopathy. General study results and limits: A model using 13 V-J features told ophthalmopathy apart from stable hyperthyroidism.

RNA transcripts were the template for amplifying TCR beta CDR3 regions. In the first-round RT-PCR of the TCR CDR3, the HTBI primer set was used. TCRdb reanalysed the multiplex PCR reads using MiXCR and keeps one entry per CDR3 protein. This table has a few hundred thousand distinct CDR3 sequences, more than 12% appearing once. Any patient presenting with uncontrolled infection, other autoimmune disease, pregnancy or lactation was left out. Sequenced sample: blood. The clonotype comes from a woman aged 30 to 39 with Graves' ophthalmopathy.

CDR3 protein: CASSLAGGSTYEQYF. The CDR3 bases are TGTGCCAGCAGCTTAGCGGGGGGCTCAACCTACGAGCAGTACTTC. This chain joins TRBV7-9 and TRBJ2-7; possibly TRBD1 or TRBD2 for D (6 bases each). Germline CDR1 reads SEHNR; CDR2 reads FQNEAQ (reference sequence). CDR3 length: 15 residues. V lost 0 bases and J lost 2, with 11 bases in between.